Following are 21 T cell receptor beta chains from one sample sequenced in a study of blood T cells in healthy people across ages. Primed by a sample-barcoded 5' primer and a J-beta primer mix, a second PCR proceeded for about 6 to 12 cycles. TCRdb independently ran MiXCR on the 5' RACE reads; one entry per CDR3 protein. The top ten clones hold around 9.2% of a sample with 760,000 or so distinct CDR3 sequences, roughly 25% of them seen once. The sample also formed part of further work on T cells of mothers and their children.

Source material: blood. These receptors all stem from a boy aged 5-17 years in good health.

There are a few counts of this clonotype. The chain carries TRBV20-1 and TRBJ2-5, with 8 positions matching TRBD2. Germline V CDR1 and CDR2: DFQATT, SNEGSKA (reference sequence). The V gene end was trimmed by 1 base and the J gene end by 4 bases; junction bases not matched to a gene: 2. The CDR3 has 13 residues. The CDR3 here is CSARGAGGETQYF. In DNA form, the CDR3 reads TGCAGTGCTAGAGGTGCGGGAGGAGAGACCCAGTACTTC.

The sample holds a few counts of this clonotype. This sequence joins TRBV12-3 or TRBV12-4 and TRBJ1-5; D remains unclear. CDR3 size: 13 residues. Trimming shortened V by 7 bases and J by 5 bases, and 12 bases separated the two germline ends. CDR3 DNA sequence: TGTGCCAGCAAAATCGCGGGGTATCAGCCCCAGCATTTT. Protein sequence: CASKIAGYQPQHF.

This clonotype was detected once. The gene calls are TRBV4-3 and TRBJ1-4; a weak D match, TRBD1 (6 bases). The CDR3 runs 15 residues. Germline V gene data show CDR1 as LGHNA and CDR2 as YSLEER. V was clipped by 4 bases and J by 3 bases, with 12 bases between them. CDR3 sequence (DNA): TGCGCCAGCAGCCCGAACGGACAGCCTAATGAAAAACTGTTTTTT. Encoded protein: CASSPNGQPNEKLFF.

The chain couples TRBV20-1 to TRBJ1-5, with unresolved D. This CDR3 region has 12 residues. Germline-derived CDR1 and CDR2 are DFQATT and SNEGSKA (reference sequence). Trimming pared 1 base from V and 8 bases from J, leaving 9 bases between. DNA of the CDR3: TGCAGTGCTAGAGGCGCGGCGGAGCCCCAGCATTTT. The encoded protein is CSARGAAEPQHF.

This chain links TRBV4-2 with TRBJ2-1; 12 bases are a match to TRBD2. CDR1 and CDR2 from the germline V gene are LGHNA and YNFKEQ. V was clipped by 0 bases and J by 10 bases; unmatched bases: 7. The CDR3 loop spans 16 amino acids. The CDR3 sequence: CASSQDLSLAGGEQFF. The CDR3 nucleotides read TGTGCCAGCAGCCAAGATCTTTCACTAGCGGGAGGAGAGCAGTTCTTC.

This clonotype has a handful of counts. V is TRBV20-1 and J is TRBJ1-1; D is ambiguous. The germline V gene encodes CDR1 DFQATT and CDR2 SNEGSKA (reference sequence). The CDR3 runs to 14 residues. Trimming took 3 bases from V and 8 from J, leaving 19 bases between them. The chain's CDR3 is CSASSNQAVAEAFF. DNA for the CDR3: TGCAGTGCTAGTTCTAACCAAGCAGTAGCCGAAGCTTTCTTT.

This clonotype was counted between two and nine times. J is TRBJ2-2 and V is TRBV29-1, with unresolved D. The CDR3 has 12 amino acids. Between the trimmed V and J ends, which lost 4 bases and 7 bases, there was a span of 10 bases. The V gene's germline CDR1 is SQVTM and CDR2 ANQGSEA. The CDR3 region has the DNA TGCAGCGTTGTGCGTGGGGACGGGGAGCTGTTTTTT. It codes for CSVVRGDGELFF.

The CDR3 DNA reads as TGTGCCAGCAGCGCCTCCGGGACAGGGGAGGAAAAACTGTTTTTT. Translating it yields CASSASGTGEEKLFF. The chain employs TRBV9 and TRBJ1-4; 10 bases agree with TRBD1. Germline V CDR1 and CDR2: SGDLS, YYNGEE. With V trimmed by 3 bases and J by 8 bases, 7 bases remained unmatched. The CDR3 covers 15 residues.

This chain uses TRBV18 with TRBJ2-7, with TRBD1 matching 7 bases. The germline gives CDR1 KGHSH, CDR2 LQKENI. The CDR3 is made up of 15 amino acids. V shed 4 bases and J 0 bases; nucleotides not matched to a gene: 6. CDR3 loop: CASSQNRDSSYEQYF. CDR3 nucleotides: TGTGCCAGCTCACAGAACCGGGACAGCTCCTACGAGCAGTACTTC.

This clonotype was observed a handful of times. The chain's CDR3 is CSASSGPKTYGYTF. As DNA, the CDR3 is TGCAGTGCTAGCTCTGGACCGAAAACTTATGGCTACACCTTC. The chain carries TRBV20-1 and TRBJ1-2; the D is unclear. The CDR3 covers 14 residues. Germline lookup yields CDR1 DFQATT and CDR2 SNEGSKA (reference sequence). Trimming shortened V by 3 bases and J by 5 bases, and 16 bases separated the two germline ends.

The chain couples TRBV19 to TRBJ1-5; 7 nucleotides line up with TRBD1. Germline values: CDR1 LNHDA, CDR2 SQIVND (reference sequence). This CDR3 comprises 15 residues. Trimming removed 6 bases from V and 2 bases from J; junction bases left unmatched: 7. The CDR3 DNA sequence: TGTGCCAGTAGCACAGACAGGGTAGGCAATCAGCCCCAGCATTTT. As protein: CASSTDRVGNQPQHF.

This clonotype was found a few times. The chain couples TRBV29-1 to TRBJ2-1; D remains ambiguous. The V end was cut by 3 bases, the J end by 5 bases, with 5 bases between. CDR3 length: 11 residues. The germline gives CDR1 SQVTM, CDR2 ANQGSEA. The chain's CDR3 is CSVEGNNEQFF. Here the CDR3 DNA reads TGCAGCGTTGAGGGTAACAATGAGCAGTTCTTC.

Here the CDR3 reads CASSPVRGNGYTF. The CDR3 DNA follows: TGTGCCAGCAGCCCTGTCAGGGGAAATGGCTACACCTTC. The V and J genes are TRBV12-3 or TRBV12-4 and TRBJ1-2; D perhaps matches TRBD1 (6 bases). The V end was cut by 6 bases, the J end by 6 bases, with 14 bases between. The CDR3 sequence is 13 residues long.

V and J are TRBV29-1 and TRBJ2-3; no reliable D call. V lost 4 bases and J 4 bases, leaving 3 bases between the germline ends. Germline CDR1 is SQVTM and CDR2 is ANQGSEA. The CDR3 is made up of 10 amino acids. The CDR3 DNA reads TGCAGCGTTGTCGCAGATACGCAGTATTTT. Encoded protein: CSVVADTQYF.

The genes are TRBV20-1 and TRBJ1-5, with 10 bases lining up with TRBD1. Trimming at V came to 1 base and at J to 4 bases, leaving 4 bases not matched to a gene. Germline assignment: CDR1 DFQATT and CDR2 SNEGSKA (reference sequence). This CDR3 is built from 15 residues. CDR3 amino acids: CSARAPGQGNQPQHF. The CDR3 DNA reads TGCAGTGCTAGAGCCCCGGGACAGGGGAATCAGCCCCAGCATTTT.

This rearrangement joins TRBV27 to TRBJ2-1; D call uncertain. Trimming stripped 4 bases from V and 1 base from J, with 11 bases between. Germline V gene lookup returns CDR1 MNHEY and CDR2 SMNVEV (reference sequence). The CDR3 runs to 15 residues. The CDR3 protein is CASSSGQPSYNEQFF. The DNA for the CDR3 is TGTGCCAGCAGTTCCGGGCAACCATCCTACAATGAGCAGTTCTTC.

The chain couples TRBV2 to TRBJ2-2, with D perhaps matching TRBD1 (5 bases). Germline loops: CDR1 SNHLY, CDR2 FYNNEI. This CDR3 region has 14 residues. Trimming took off 5 bases at V and 7 bases at J, with 14 bases between the two ends. DNA of the CDR3: TGTGCCAGCAGTTCAGGGCAGTCGGGCGGGGAGCTGTTTTTT. It yields the protein CASSSGQSGGELFF.

The genes are TRBV10-3 and TRBJ2-4; D is perhaps TRBD1 (6 bases). Germline loops: CDR1 ENHRY, CDR2 SYGVKD. There are 18 residues in the CDR3. V lost 2 bases to trimming and J lost 0 bases, with 17 bases between them. Here the CDR3 reads CAISEGTQGVLAKNIQYF. The CDR3 DNA reads TGTGCCATCAGTGAGGGGACACAAGGAGTCCTAGCCAAAAACATTCAGTACTTC.

This clonotype was observed a single time. The rearrangement links TRBV19 to TRBJ1-6; D is ambiguous. Germline CDR1 and CDR2: LNHDA and SQIVND (reference sequence). With 5 bases removed from V and 5 bases from J, the gap between germline ends came to 10 bases. This CDR3 has 14 residues. The CDR3 DNA reads as TGTGCCAGTAGTTGGCTGATGAATAATTCACCCCTCCACTTT. This translates into CASSWLMNNSPLHF.

The J gene is TRBJ2-1, the V gene TRBV20-1; the D gene could be TRBD1 or TRBD2 (5 bases each). The ends were cut back, 2 bases at V and 9 bases at J, with 8 bases in the middle. The CDR3 is 11 amino acids. Germline CDR1 is DFQATT and CDR2 is SNEGSKA (reference sequence). CDR3 in amino acids: CSARPGAEQFF. The CDR3 coding sequence is TGCAGTGCTAGACCCGGGGCTGAGCAGTTCTTC.

In its sample, this clonotype was seen a few times. The CDR3 loop is CASSLGGTAIDIQYF. CDR3 coding DNA: TGTGCCAGCAGCTTAGGAGGGACAGCGATAGACATTCAGTACTTC. The gene calls are TRBV7-2 and TRBJ2-4, with 7 bases that match TRBD1. The CDR3 consists of 15 residues. The junction had 8 bases not matched to a gene; V was cut back by 1 base and J by 8 bases. Germline CDR1 and CDR2: SGHTA and FQGNSA.